This T cell receptor (beta chain) was documented in a study of cytomegalovirus exposure and HLA in healthy donors. Overall study results and limits: It was 164 TCR beta chains that were listed as cytomegalovirus-associated.

Primers included in the PCR were 60 Vbeta and 13 Jbeta primers. The repertoire was sequenced with immunoSEQ multiplex PCR; TCRdb's copy has only in-frame clones and lacks some. The sample holds 250,000 to 350,000 clones, approximately 90% seen once. This CDR3 is 12 amino acids long. Germline CDR1 is LGHNT and CDR2 is FRNRAP. The germline V and J ends were trimmed by 2 bases and 4 bases, with 6 bases remaining between them. Notes on this clone: Its specificity is unknown.

The sequenced sample consisted of PBMCs. The chain joins TRBV12-5 to TRBJ2-7; possible D gene TRBD1, 6 bases. The receptor was derived from a woman in her late teens or twenties in good health and CMV-seronegative. The DNA of the CDR3 is TGTGCTAGTGGTTTGCAGGGGTACGAGCAGTACTTC. Its translation: CASGLQGYEQYF.